The clone carrying this T cell receptor beta chain is a singleton in its sample. TCRdb's table, derived via immunoSEQ multiplex PCR, lists solely in-frame clones and lacks some. The sample has some 50,000 clones; 70% to 90% are singletons. The sample comes from a study of OX40 agonist ivuxolimab in advanced cancers. This CDR3 region has 14 residues. V lost 3 bases and J lost 4, with 13 bases in between. CDR1 and CDR2 (germline): SGHDT, YYEEEE. Patients were ineligible given autoimmune disease history or systemic immunosuppression. This receptor was obtained from an adult with an advanced solid tumor such as melanoma, head and neck, liver or kidney cancer. This rearrangement joins TRBV5-6 to TRBJ2-5, with D perhaps matching TRBD1 or TRBD2 (5 bases each). Sequenced here: CD4+ or CD8+ T cells sorted from blood, sampled in a trial of the OX40 agonist ivuxolimab. The CDR3, as DNA: TGTGCCAGCAGCTGGGGGTCTGGGGGAGAGACCCAGTACTTC. Its translation is CASSWGSGGETQYF.